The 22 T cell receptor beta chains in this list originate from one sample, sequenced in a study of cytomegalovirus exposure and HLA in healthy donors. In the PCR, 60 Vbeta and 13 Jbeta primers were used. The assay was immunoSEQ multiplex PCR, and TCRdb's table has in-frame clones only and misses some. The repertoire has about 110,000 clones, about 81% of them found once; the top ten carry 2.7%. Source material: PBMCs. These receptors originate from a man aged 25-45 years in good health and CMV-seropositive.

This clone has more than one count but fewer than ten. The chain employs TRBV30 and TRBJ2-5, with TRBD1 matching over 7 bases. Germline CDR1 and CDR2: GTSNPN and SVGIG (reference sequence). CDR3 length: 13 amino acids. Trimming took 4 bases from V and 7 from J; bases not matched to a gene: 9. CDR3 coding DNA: TGTGCCTGGATCGGGGACAGAGAGGGGACCCAGTACTTC. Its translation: CAWIGDREGTQYF. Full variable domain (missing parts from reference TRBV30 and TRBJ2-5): SQTIHQWPATLVQPVGSPLSLECTVEGTSNPNLYWYRQAAGRGLQLLFYSVGIGQISSEVPQNLSASRPQDRQFILSSKKLLLSDSGFYLCAWIGDREGTQYFGPGTRLLVL.

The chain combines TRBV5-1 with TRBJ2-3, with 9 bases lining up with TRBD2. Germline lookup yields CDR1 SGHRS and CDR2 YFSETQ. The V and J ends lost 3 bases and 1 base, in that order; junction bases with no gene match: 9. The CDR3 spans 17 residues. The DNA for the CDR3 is TGCGCCAGCAGCTCCGGCCGGATAGCGGGAGGCACAGATACGCAGTATTTT. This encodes CASSSGRIAGGTDTQYF.

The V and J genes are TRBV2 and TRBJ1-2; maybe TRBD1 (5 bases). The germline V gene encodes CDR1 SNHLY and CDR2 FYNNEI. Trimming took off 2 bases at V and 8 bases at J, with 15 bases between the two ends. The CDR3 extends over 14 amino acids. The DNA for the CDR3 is TGTGCCAGCAGTGAAAGCGTCACAGGAGGGGGCTACACCTTC. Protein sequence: CASSESVTGGGYTF.

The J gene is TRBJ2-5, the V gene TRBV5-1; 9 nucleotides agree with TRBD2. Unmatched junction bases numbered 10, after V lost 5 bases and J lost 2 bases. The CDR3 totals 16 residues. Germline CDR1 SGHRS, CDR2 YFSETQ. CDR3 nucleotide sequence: TGCGCCAGCAGTGCTACTGGACTAGCGTGGCAAGAGACCCAGTACTTC. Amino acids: CASSATGLAWQETQYF.

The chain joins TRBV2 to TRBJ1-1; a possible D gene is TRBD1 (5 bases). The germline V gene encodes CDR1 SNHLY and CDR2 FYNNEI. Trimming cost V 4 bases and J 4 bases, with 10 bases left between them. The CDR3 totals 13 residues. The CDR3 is CASSVRGSTEAFF. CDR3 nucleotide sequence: TGTGCCAGCAGTGTTCGGGGGTCCACTGAAGCTTTCTTT. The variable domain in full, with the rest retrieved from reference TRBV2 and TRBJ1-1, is EPEVTQTPSHQVTQMGQEVILRCVPISNHLYFYWYRQILGQKVEFLVSFYNNEISEKSEIFDDQFSVERPDGSNFTLKIRSTKLEDSAMYFCASSVRGSTEAFFGQGTRLTVV.

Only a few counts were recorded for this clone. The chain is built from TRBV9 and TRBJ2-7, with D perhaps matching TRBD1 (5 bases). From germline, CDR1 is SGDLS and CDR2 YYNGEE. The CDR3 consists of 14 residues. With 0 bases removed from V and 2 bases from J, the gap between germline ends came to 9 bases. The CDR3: CASSVGAGPYEQYF. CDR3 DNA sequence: TGTGCCAGCAGCGTAGGTGCAGGGCCCTACGAGCAGTACTTC.

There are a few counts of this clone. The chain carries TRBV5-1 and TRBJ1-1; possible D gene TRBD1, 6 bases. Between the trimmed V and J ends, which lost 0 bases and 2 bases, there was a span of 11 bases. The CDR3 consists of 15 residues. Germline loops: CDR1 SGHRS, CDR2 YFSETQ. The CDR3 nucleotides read TGCGCCAGCAGCTTGGTGACAGGTTATAACACTGAAGCTTTCTTT. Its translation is CASSLVTGYNTEAFF.

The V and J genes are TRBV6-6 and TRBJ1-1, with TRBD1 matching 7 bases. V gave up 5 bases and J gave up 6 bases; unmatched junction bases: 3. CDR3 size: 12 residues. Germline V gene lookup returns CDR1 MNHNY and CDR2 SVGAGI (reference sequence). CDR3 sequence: CASSPRGAEAFF. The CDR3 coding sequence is TGTGCCAGCAGTCCCAGGGGGGCTGAAGCTTTCTTT.

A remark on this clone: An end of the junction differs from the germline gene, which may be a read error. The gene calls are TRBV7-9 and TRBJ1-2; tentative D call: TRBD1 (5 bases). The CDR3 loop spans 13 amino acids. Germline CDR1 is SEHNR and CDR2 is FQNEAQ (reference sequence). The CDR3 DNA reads TGTGCCAGCAGCTTGGACACCGAGATGCGACACGCCTTC. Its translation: CASSLDTEMRHAF.

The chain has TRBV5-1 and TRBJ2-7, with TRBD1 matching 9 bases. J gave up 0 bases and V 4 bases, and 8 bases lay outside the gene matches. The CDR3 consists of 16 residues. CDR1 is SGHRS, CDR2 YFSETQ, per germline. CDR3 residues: CASSPGDRASSYEQYF. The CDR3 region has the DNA TGCGCCAGCAGCCCCGGGGACAGGGCCTCCTCCTACGAGCAGTACTTC.

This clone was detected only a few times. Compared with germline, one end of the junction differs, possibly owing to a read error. CDR3 in DNA: TGTGCCTGGAGGCCGGGACTAGCGGTTAACAGTCAGTACTTC. This encodes CAWRPGLAVNSQYF. This chain links TRBV30 with TRBJ2-4; the match to TRBD2 covers 11 bases. The CDR3 totals 14 residues. CDR1 is GTSNPN and CDR2 is SVGIG in the germline V gene (reference sequence).

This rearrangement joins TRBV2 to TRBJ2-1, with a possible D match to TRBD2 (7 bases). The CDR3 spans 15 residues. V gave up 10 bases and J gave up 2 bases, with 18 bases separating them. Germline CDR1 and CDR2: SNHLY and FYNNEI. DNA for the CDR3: TGTGCCATCTATACTATCGGGGGGCCCTACAATGAGCAGTTCTTC. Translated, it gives CAIYTIGGPYNEQFF.

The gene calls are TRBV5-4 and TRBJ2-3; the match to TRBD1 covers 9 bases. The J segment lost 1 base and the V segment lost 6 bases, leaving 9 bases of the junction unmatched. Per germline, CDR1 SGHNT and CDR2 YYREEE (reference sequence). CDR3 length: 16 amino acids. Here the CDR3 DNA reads TGTGCCAGCATCCCACCGGGACAGGGACGCACAGATACGCAGTATTTT. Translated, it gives CASIPPGQGRTDTQYF.

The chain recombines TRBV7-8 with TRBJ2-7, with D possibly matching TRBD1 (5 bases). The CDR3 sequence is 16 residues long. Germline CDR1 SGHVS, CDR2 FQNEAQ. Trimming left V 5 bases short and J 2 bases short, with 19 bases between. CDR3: CASSPSRLLGAYEQYF. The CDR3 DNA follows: TGTGCCAGCAGCCCTAGTCGGTTGTTAGGGGCCTACGAGCAGTACTTC. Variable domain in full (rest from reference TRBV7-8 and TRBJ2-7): GAGVSQSPRYKVAKRGQDVALRCDPISGHVSLFWYQQALGQGPEFLTYFQNEAQLDKSGLPSDRFFAERPEGSVSTLKIQRTQQEDSAVYLCASSPSRLLGAYEQYFGPGTRLTVT.

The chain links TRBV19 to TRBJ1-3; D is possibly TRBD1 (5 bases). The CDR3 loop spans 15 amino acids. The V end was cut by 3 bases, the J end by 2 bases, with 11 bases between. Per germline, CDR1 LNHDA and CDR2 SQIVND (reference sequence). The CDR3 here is CASSIQQVPGNTIYF. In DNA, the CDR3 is TGTGCCAGTAGTATCCAACAGGTACCTGGAAACACCATATATTTT.

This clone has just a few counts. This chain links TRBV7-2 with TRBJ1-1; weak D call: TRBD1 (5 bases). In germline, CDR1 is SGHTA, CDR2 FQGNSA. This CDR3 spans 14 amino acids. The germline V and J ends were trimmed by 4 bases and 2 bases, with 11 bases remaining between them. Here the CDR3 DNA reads TGTGCCAGCAGCTACCGACAGAGTAACACTGAAGCTTTCTTT. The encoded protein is CASSYRQSNTEAFF.

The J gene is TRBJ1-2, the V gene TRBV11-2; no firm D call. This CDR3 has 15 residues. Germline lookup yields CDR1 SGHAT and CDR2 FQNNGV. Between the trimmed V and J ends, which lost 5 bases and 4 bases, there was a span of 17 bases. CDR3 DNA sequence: TGTGCCAGCAGCCCCTTTCCACCCCTAACCTATGGCTACACCTTC. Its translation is CASSPFPPLTYGYTF.

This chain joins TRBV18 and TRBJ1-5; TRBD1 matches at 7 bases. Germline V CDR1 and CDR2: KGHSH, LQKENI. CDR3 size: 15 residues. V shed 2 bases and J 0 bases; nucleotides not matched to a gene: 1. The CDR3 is CASSPGTDSNQPQHF. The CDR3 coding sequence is TGTGCCAGCTCACCAGGGACAGATAGCAATCAGCCCCAGCATTTT.

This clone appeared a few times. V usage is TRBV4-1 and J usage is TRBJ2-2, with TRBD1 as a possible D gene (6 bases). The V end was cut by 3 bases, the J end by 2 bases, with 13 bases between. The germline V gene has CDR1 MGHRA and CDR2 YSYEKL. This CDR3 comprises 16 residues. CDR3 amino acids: CASSQLTGYNTGELFF. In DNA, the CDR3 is TGCGCCAGCAGCCAGCTGACAGGATATAACACCGGGGAGCTGTTTTTT.

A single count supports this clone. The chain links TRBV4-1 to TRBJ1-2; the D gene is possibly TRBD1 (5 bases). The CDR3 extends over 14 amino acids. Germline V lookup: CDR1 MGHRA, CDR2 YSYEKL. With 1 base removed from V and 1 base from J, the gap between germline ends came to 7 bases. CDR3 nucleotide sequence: TGCGCCAGCAGCCAAGGAGGACATAACTATGGCTACACCTTC. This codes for CASSQGGHNYGYTF.

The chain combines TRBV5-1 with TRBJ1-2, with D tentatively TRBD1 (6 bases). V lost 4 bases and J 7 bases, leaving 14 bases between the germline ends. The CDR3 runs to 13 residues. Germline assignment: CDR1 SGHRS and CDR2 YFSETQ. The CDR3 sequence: CASSLQGLGGYTF. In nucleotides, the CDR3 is TGCGCCAGCAGCCTACAGGGTCTTGGTGGCTACACCTTC.

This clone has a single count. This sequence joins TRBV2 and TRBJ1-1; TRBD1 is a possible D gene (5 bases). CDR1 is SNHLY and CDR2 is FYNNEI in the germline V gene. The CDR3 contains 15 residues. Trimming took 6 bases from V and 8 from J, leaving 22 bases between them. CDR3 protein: CASSEYRGGRLEAFF. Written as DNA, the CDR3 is TGTGCCAGCAGCGAATACCGGGGGGGAAGGTTGGAAGCTTTCTTT.